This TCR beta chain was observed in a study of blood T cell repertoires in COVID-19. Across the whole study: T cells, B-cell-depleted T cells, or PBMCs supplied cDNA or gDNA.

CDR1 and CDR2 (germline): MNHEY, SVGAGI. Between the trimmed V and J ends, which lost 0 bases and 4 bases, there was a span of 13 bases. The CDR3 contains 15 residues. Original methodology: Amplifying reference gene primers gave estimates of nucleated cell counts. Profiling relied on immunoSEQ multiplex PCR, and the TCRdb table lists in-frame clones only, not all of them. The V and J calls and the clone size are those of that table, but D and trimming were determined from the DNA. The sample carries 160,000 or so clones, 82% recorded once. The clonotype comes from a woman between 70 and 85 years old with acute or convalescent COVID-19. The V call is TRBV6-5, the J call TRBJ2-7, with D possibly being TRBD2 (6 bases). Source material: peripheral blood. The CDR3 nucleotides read TGTGCCAGCAGTTACTCGGGCCTAGCGCCTTACGAGCAGTACTTC. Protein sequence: CASSYSGLAPYEQYF.